This T cell receptor beta chain was identified during a study of blood T cell repertoires in COVID-19. This CDR3 contains 15 residues. Looked up from germline, CDR1 is ENHRY and CDR2 is SYGVKD. V trimming: 6 bases; J trimming: 1 base; junction bases outside the gene matches: 6. Assay: immunoSEQ multiplex PCR; the TCRdb copy retains only in-frame clones and omits some. The sample lists more than 95,000 clones, 81% occurring once. The specimen sequenced was peripheral blood. The J gene is TRBJ2-5, the V gene TRBV10-3, with TRBD1 matching over 9 bases. The clonotype was recovered from a man aged 25-40 years with COVID-19, enrolled during active disease. The CDR3 sequence: CAIRPGQGSQETQYF. DNA of the CDR3: TGTGCCATCAGGCCGGGACAGGGTAGCCAAGAGACCCAGTACTTC.